This T cell receptor (beta chain) comes out of a study of blood T cell repertoires in COVID-19 (dated by TCRdb to 2020 to 2021). As for the study more broadly: Collaborator samples came from the United States, Italy and Spain and covered acute and convalescent phases of COVID-19. The material from the prospective study consisted of cDNA or gDNA derived from T cells, B-cell-depleted T cells, or PBMCs. Deeply sampled blood TCRbeta repertoires from subjects exposed to, actively infected with, or recovered from COVID-19 were included in the dataset. A freely available public database, intended as a resource for researchers studying the immune response to SARS-CoV-2, is where the repertoires were released. The samples were drawn from the first 160 participants of the ongoing ImmuneRACE study and from 1,254 subjects provided by 6 global collaborators. Nearly every sample came with metadata listing a de-identified subject ID, COVID-19 status, age in years and sex. Where available, HLA class I and class II types were taken from metadata supplied by the sample provider and were not determined by assay-based typing.

Each collaborating institution followed its own protocols to collect whole blood in K2EDTA tubes. Collaborator samples were shipped for TCRbeta analysis as frozen whole blood, isolated PBMCs, or DNA extracted from either sample type. The investigation overall reported the following: The quantity of clinical and demographic metadata differed by source and by participant and was supplied without curation.

A distance of 17 bases separates the germline ends of V and J, which lose 3 bases and 3 bases respectively. CDR1 and CDR2, per the germline V gene (reference sequence), are DFQATT and SNEGSKA. Taken from cysteine to phenylalanine, the CDR3 has 15 residues. CDR3 DNA only is kept here, 45 bases in frame from base 1. TCRbeta CDR3 regions were amplified from genomic DNA using the immunoSEQ Assay, a bias-controlled multiplex PCR. The authors' pipeline ran thus. Within the assay, amplification of reference gene primers was used to estimate how many nucleated cells each sample contained. Sequence reads were collapsed and filtered to measure the absolute abundance of every unique TCRbeta CDR3 rearrangement. Productive Simpson clonality was computed per sample as the square root of Simpson's diversity index over productive rearrangements. TCRdb stores this immuneACCESS table with in-frame sequences only. Part of the clones is absent; in the studies checked, under half of the shortfall reflects unresolved V genes, and no reason is known for the rest. V, J and clone size were drawn from that table, and D and trimming were deduced from the DNA. In all, the sample holds over 75,000 clones, and less than 85% of those were seen once. The ten largest clones capture about 9.4% of the sample.

This clone was counted between two and nine times. Its antigen is not yet known. No much larger clone is present one base from it, and per-base qualities are unavailable. Material: peripheral blood. The clonotype comes from a woman aged 65 to 85 with acute or convalescent COVID-19. Recombination joined TRBV20-1 with TRBJ1-1, with the D gene too uncertain to name. The bases read TGCAGTGCTAGTAGTGTACAGAGTCCCTACACTGAAGCTTTCTTT. It encodes CSASSVQSPYTEAFF.